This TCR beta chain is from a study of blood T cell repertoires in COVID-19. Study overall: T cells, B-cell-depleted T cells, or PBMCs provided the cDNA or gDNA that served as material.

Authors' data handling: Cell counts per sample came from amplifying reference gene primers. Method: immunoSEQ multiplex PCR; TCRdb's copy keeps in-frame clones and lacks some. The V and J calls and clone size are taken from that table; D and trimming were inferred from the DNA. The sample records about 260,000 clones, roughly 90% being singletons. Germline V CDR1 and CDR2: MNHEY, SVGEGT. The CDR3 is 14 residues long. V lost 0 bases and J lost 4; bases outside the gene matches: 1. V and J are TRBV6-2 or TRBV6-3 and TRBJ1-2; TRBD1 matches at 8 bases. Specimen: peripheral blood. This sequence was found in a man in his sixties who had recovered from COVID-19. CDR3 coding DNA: TGTGCCAGCAGTTACTCCGGACAGGGCTATGGCTACACCTTC. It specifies CASSYSGQGYGYTF.